The T cell receptor beta chain described here comes from a study of T cell repertoires in cytomegalovirus infection. The V gene lost 2 bases and the J gene lost 6 bases, with 8 bases spanning the gap. CDR3 length: 13 residues. Germline values: CDR1 SGHTA, CDR2 FQGNSA. In regard to this clonotype: Its antigen is not identified.

MiXCR, run by TCRdb on the reads, gives a single entry per CDR3 protein. The sample comprises 650,000 to 900,000 distinct CDR3 sequences, 30% to 35% of which are singletons, and roughly 12% rests with the top ten. This receptor was taken from a human donor in good health (CMV status not recorded). Some clones in this sample may be carry-over from other donors' samples. The starting material was cultured CD8+ T cells from PBMCs, obtained from culture after CMV antigen stimulation. V and J are TRBV7-2 and TRBJ2-1; tentative D call: TRBD2 (5 bases). The DNA of the CDR3 is TGTGCCAGCAGCTTATACGAGGGCAATGAGCAGTTCTTC. Encoded protein: CASSLYEGNEQFF.